This T cell receptor (beta chain) was captured in a study of patients and donors after allogeneic stem cell transplantation. Using its own MiXCR run on the RT-PCR reads, TCRdb lists one record per CDR3 protein. The sample lists more than 850,000 distinct CDR3 sequences; more than 15% were seen once. The CDR3 covers 14 residues. Between the trimmed V and J ends, which lost 0 bases and 4 bases, there was a span of 9 bases. CDR1 is MGHRA and CDR2 is YSYEKL in the germline V gene. This clonotype has only a few counts. The gene calls are TRBV4-1 and TRBJ1-1; the D is unclear. The sample comprised blood, either unsorted or a sorted T cell fraction (not recorded which). The TCR sequence derives from a human donor who was either an allogeneic HSCT recipient or a stem cell or donor lymphocyte infusion donor (not recorded which). It is not recorded whose cells these are; they may come from a transplant donor. The CDR3 DNA follows: TGCGCCAGCAGCCAAGAGAGGAAGGGCACTGAAGCTTTCTTT. It encodes CASSQERKGTEAFF.